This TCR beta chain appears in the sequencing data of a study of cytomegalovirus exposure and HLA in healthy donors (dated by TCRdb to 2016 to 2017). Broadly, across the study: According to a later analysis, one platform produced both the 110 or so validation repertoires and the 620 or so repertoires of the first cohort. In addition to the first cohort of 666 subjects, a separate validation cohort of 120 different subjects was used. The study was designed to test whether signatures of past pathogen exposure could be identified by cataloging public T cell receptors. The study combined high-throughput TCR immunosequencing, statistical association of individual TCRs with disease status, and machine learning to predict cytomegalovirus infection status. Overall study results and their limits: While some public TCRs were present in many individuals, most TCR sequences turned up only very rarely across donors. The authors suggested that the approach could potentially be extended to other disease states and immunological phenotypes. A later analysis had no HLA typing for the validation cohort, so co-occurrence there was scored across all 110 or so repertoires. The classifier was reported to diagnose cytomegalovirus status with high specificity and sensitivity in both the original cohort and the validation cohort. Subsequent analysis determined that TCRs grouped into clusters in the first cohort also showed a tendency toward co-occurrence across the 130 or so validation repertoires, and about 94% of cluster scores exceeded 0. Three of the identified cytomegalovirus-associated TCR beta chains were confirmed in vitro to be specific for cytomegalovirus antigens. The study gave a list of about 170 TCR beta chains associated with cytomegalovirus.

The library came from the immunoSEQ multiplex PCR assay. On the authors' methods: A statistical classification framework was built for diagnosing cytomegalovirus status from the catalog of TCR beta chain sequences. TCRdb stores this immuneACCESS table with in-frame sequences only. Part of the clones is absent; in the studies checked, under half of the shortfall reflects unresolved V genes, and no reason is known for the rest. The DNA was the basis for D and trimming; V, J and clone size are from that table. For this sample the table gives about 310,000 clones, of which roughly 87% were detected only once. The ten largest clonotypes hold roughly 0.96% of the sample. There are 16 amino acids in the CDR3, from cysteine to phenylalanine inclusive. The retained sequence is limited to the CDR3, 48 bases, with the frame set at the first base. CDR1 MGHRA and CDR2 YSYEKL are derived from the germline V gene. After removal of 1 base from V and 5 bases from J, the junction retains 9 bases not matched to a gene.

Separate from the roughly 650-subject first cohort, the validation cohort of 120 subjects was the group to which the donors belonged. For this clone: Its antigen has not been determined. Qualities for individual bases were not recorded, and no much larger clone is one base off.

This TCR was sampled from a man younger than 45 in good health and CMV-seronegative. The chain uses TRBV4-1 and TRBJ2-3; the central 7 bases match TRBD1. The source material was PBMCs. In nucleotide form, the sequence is TGCGCCAGCAGCCAAGTATCGAGGGGGCCAGGAGATACGCAGTATTTT. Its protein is CASSQVSRGPGDTQYF.